This TCR beta chain was found in a study of T cell responses to AZD1222 COVID-19 vaccine. Study summary: It was second doses at about 4 or about 12 weeks that were pooled.

Whole-study results and caveats: Donors skewed white British and female; clonal diversity was possibly underestimated.

As to this clone: Its antigen remains unknown.

CDR3 length: 15 amino acids. Germline trimming cut 6 bases from V and 2 bases from J; bases unmatched to any gene: 2. Germline values: CDR1 SGHAT, CDR2 FQDESV (reference sequence). The method was immunoSEQ multiplex PCR; TCRdb's version includes in-frame clones alone and lacks a portion of them. The sample has 100,000 to 150,000 clones, about nine tenths seen once. The sequence derives from an adult in good health. The sample consisted of peripheral blood, taken on day 0 of AZD1222 vaccination. This chain links TRBV11-1 with TRBJ2-1; 12 bases fit TRBD2. The CDR3 nucleotides are TGTGCCAGCAGAGGACTAGCGGGGCCCTACAATGAGCAGTTCTTC. Translated: CASRGLAGPYNEQFF.